This T cell receptor beta chain derives from a study of T cells in narcolepsy. Overall study context: Donors had narcolepsy type 1 or type 2, or were healthy controls.

Findings and limits, study-wide: Some memory CD4+ repertoires had no autoreactive clone sequences. Blood of same and different patients, but not healthy controls, reportedly held recurring autoreactive clonotypes.

Sequencing was performed with immunoSEQ multiplex PCR; in TCRdb, only in-frame clones are kept and a portion is missing. Found here are under 35,000 clones, approximately 80% of them singletons; the top ten hold roughly 1%. Remarks on this clone: The antigen is unknown.

The CDR3 is 15 residues long. From germline, CDR1 is SGHAT and CDR2 FQNNGV. Germline trimming cut 5 bases from V and 5 bases from J; bases unmatched to any gene: 6. The specimen was memory (CD45RA-) CD4+ T cells from blood. The chain has TRBV11-2 and TRBJ1-6; TRBD1 aligns across 7 bases. The TCR originated in a human donor in good health. CDR3 in amino acids: CASSRGTADNSPLHF. Here the CDR3 DNA reads TGTGCCAGCAGCCGGGGGACAGCCGATAATTCACCCCTCCACTTT.